This T cell receptor (beta chain) was recorded in a study of neurological immune-mediated disorders. Regarding the study as a whole: HTLV-1-associated myelopathy displayed the greatest TCR clonal expansion, and multiple sclerosis exhibited the smallest, lower than that of healthy controls.

cDNA was made by 5'RACE with 10-nucleotide random UMIs. TCRdb fed the 5' RACE reads into MiXCR, producing one record per CDR3 protein. The sample carries about 10,000 distinct CDR3 sequences, approximately 22% recorded once. The V end was cut by 3 bases, the J end by 7 bases, with 16 bases between. The germline V gene has CDR1 LNHNV and CDR2 YYDKDF (reference sequence). CDR3 length: 14 residues. This clonotype was detected ten times or more. The antigen is undetermined. V usage is TRBV15 and J usage is TRBJ2-7; tentative D call: TRBD2 (5 bases). Sequenced sample: CD8+ T cells from blood. The sequence derives from a woman between 40 and 55 years old with multiple sclerosis. CDR3 region: CATSRVRGPGEQYF. The CDR3 region has the DNA TGTGCCACCAGCAGGGTTAGAGGTCCGGGAGAGCAGTACTTC.